The 8 T cell receptor beta chains given below trace back to one sample, sequenced in a study of T-cell memory formation after mild COVID-19. TCRdb itself ran the 5' RACE reads through MiXCR, one entry per CDR3 protein. The table lists roughly 600,000 distinct CDR3 sequences, around 17% of them singletons, with 12% in the top ten. The material sequenced was PBMCs or a T cell subset sorted from them (not recorded which). The source is an adult woman who had mild COVID-19 (a few samples of this study predate the infection). Cell type and time point are not known.

This clonotype was seen more than once but under ten times. The rearrangement joins TRBV29-1 to TRBJ1-1; D call uncertain. The CDR3 covers 13 residues. Looked up from germline, CDR1 is SQVTM and CDR2 is ANQGSEA. V lost 3 bases and J lost 5, with 13 bases in between. CDR3 region: CSVEEPGGTEAFF. The CDR3 region has the DNA TGCAGCGTTGAGGAGCCCGGCGGGACTGAAGCTTTCTTT. The full variable domain, in which reference TRBV29-1 and TRBJ1-1 provide the parts outside the CDR3, is SAVISQKPSRDICQRGTSLTIQCQVDSQVTMMFWYRQQPGQSLTLIATANQGSEATYESGFVIDKFPISRPNLTFSTLTVSNMSPEDSSIYLCSVEEPGGTEAFFGQGTRLTVV.

The table lists this clonotype with a few counts. The CDR3, as DNA: TGTGCCAGCAGCGAAGGACAGGGCTTTAGCTCCTACGAGCAGTACTTC. Encoded protein: CASSEGQGFSSYEQYF. The chain couples TRBV5-8 to TRBJ2-7; 8 positions agree with TRBD1. Germline trimming cut 4 bases from V and 0 bases from J; bases unmatched to any gene: 9. This CDR3 comprises 16 residues. Germline CDR1 is SGHTS and CDR2 is YDEGEE. Using reference TRBV5-8 and TRBJ2-7 for the parts outside the CDR3, the full variable domain is EAGVTQSPTHLIKTRGQQATLRCSPISGHTSVYWYQQALGLGLQFLLWYDEGEERNRGNFPPRFSGRQFPNYSSELNVNALELEDSALYLCASSEGQGFSSYEQYFGPGTRLTVT.

The sample holds a few counts of this clonotype. The chain couples TRBV19 to TRBJ2-7; 9 nucleotides line up with TRBD1. Germline V CDR1 and CDR2: LNHDA, SQIVND (reference sequence). V dropped 6 bases and J dropped 2; count of bases not matched to a gene: 8. The CDR3 covers 15 residues. The CDR3 spells CASSRDRVHPYEQYF. The CDR3 region has the DNA TGTGCCAGTAGCCGGGACAGGGTTCACCCCTACGAGCAGTACTTC.

This clonotype was picked up a small number of times. V usage is TRBV12-3 or TRBV12-4 and J usage is TRBJ2-2; D ambiguous. V was trimmed by 5 bases and J by 6 bases, leaving 7 bases between them. This CDR3 has 12 amino acids. The CDR3 is CASSHPAGELFF. The DNA for the CDR3 is TGTGCCAGCAGTCACCCCGCCGGGGAGCTGTTTTTT.

This clonotype turned up a few times. J is TRBJ1-2 and V is TRBV18, with TRBD1 matching 10 bases. CDR1 KGHSH and CDR2 LQKENI come from the germline V gene. The length of the CDR3 is 14 residues. Unmatched junction bases numbered 4, after V lost 3 bases and J lost 6 bases. In nucleotides, the CDR3 is TGTGCCAGCTCACCGGGACAGGGGATACATGGCTACACCTTC. It translates to CASSPGQGIHGYTF.

This clonotype was observed a handful of times. The chain combines TRBV7-8 with TRBJ2-1; TRBD1 aligns across 10 bases. The CDR3 covers 11 residues. Germline V gives CDR1 SGHVS, CDR2 FQNEAQ. V trimming: 6 bases; J trimming: 14 bases; junction bases outside the gene matches: 4. In DNA, the CDR3 is TGTGCCAGCAGGACCGGACAGGGGGAGTTCTTC. Translating gives CASRTGQGEFF. The full variable domain, completed using reference TRBV7-8 and TRBJ2-1, is GAGVSQSPRYKVAKRGQDVALRCDPISGHVSLFWYQQALGQGPEFLTYFQNEAQLDKSGLPSDRFFAERPEGSVSTLKIQRTQQEDSAVYLCASRTGQGEFFGPGTRLTVL.

The rearrangement uses TRBV12-3 or TRBV12-4 and TRBJ1-1; D is ambiguous. The V and J ends lost 2 bases and 4 bases respectively, with 11 bases between them. The CDR3 is 14 residues long. The CDR3 reads CASSLKGEGTEAFF. CDR3 DNA: TGTGCCAGCAGTTTAAAGGGAGAAGGCACTGAAGCTTTCTTT.

This clonotype was detected a few times. CDR3 loop: CASSAGLSTDTQYF. In nucleotides, the CDR3 is TGTGCCAGCAGTGCGGGTTTGAGCACAGATACGCAGTATTTT. The chain couples TRBV27 to TRBJ2-3; D possibly corresponds to TRBD2 (5 bases). Trimming took off 5 bases at V and 0 bases at J, with 9 bases between the two ends. Germline CDR1 MNHEY, CDR2 SMNVEV (reference sequence). CDR3 size: 14 residues.